Listed below are T cell receptor beta chains from one sample, sequenced in a study of cytotoxic CD8 clonotypes in ibrutinib-treated CLL. Measured with immunoSEQ multiplex PCR; TCRdb has only the in-frame clones, and not every one. The sample includes around 97,000 clones, 78% of them seen just once. The sample in question was PBMCs, obtained after 12 months of ibrutinib treatment. Receptor source: a human donor with chronic lymphocytic leukemia. Each CDR3 is given with its conserved first and last residue. The D gene is left open where the match is weak. Only part of the rows carry a size: once, few, many, or a class if the clone is expanded.

CDR3 DNA: TGCGCCAGCGGATTGACAGGGGGCTCTGAAGCTTTCTTT; CDR3 protein: CASGLTGGSEAFF; D gene: TRBD1; clone size: once; J gene: TRBJ1-1; V gene: TRBV5-1
CDR3 DNA: TGCGCCAGCAGCCAAGTAGAGACCTACAATGAGCAGTTCTTC; CDR3 protein: CASSQVETYNEQFF; D gene: .; clone size: .; J gene: TRBJ2-1; V gene: TRBV4-1
CDR3 DNA: TGTGCCAGCAGTAAACCGGGACAGCTCTATGGCTACACCTTC; CDR3 protein: CASSKPGQLYGYTF; D gene: TRBD1; clone size: .; J gene: TRBJ1-2; V gene: TRBV25-1
CDR3 DNA: TGCAGTGCCGGGCGGGGCACTGAAGCTTTCTTT; CDR3 protein: CSAGRGTEAFF; D gene: .; clone size: .; J gene: TRBJ1-1; V gene: TRBV20-1
CDR3 DNA: TGTGCCAGCAGCTCCTTGGACAGGGGGATGAAGGGCTACACCTTC; CDR3 protein: CASSSLDRGMKGYTF; D gene: TRBD1; clone size: .; J gene: TRBJ1-2; V gene: TRBV7-9
CDR3 DNA: TGTGCCAGCAGCATCGGGACAGGCGGCACCGGGGAGCTGTTTTTT; CDR3 protein: CASSIGTGGTGELFF; D gene: TRBD1; clone size: once; J gene: TRBJ2-2; V gene: TRBV7-3
CDR3 DNA: TGTGCCAGCAGTCAGACGGGGGAAGGGGGTGAAAAACTGTTTTTT; CDR3 protein: CASSQTGEGGEKLFF; D gene: .; clone size: .; J gene: TRBJ1-4; V gene: TRBV2
CDR3 DNA: TGTGCCAGTAGTATACTACTGCAAGAGACCCAGTACTTC; CDR3 protein: CASSILLQETQYF; D gene: .; clone size: .; J gene: TRBJ2-5; V gene: TRBV19
CDR3 DNA: TGTGCCAGCAGCCACCGGGACGGGAGTCACTATGGCTACACCTTC; CDR3 protein: CASSHRDGSHYGYTF; D gene: .; clone size: once; J gene: TRBJ1-2; V gene: TRBV11-3
CDR3 DNA: TGTGCCAGTAAGTTGCGAGGGGCAAACACAGATACGCAGTATTTT; CDR3 protein: CASKLRGANTDTQYF; D gene: .; clone size: .; J gene: TRBJ2-3; V gene: TRBV19
CDR3 DNA: TGTGCCAGCTCACCACCTGCGACACCACCCTCCTACGAGCAGTACTTC; CDR3 protein: CASSPPATPPSYEQYF; D gene: .; clone size: .; J gene: TRBJ2-7; V gene: TRBV18
CDR3 DNA: TGTGCCATCAGTGAGTCGCTGGGAGGGAATGGTGGCTACACCTTC; CDR3 protein: CAISESLGGNGGYTF; D gene: .; clone size: few; J gene: TRBJ1-2; V gene: TRBV10-3
CDR3 DNA: TGTGCCAGTAGTATTGGAGTGAAAGAGACCCAGTACTTC; CDR3 protein: CASSIGVKETQYF; D gene: .; clone size: few; J gene: TRBJ2-5; V gene: TRBV19
CDR3 DNA: TGCGCCAGCAGCTTGGGGACTCAGTCCTCGGCAGATACGCAGTATTTT; CDR3 protein: CASSLGTQSSADTQYF; D gene: .; clone size: .; J gene: TRBJ2-3; V gene: TRBV5-1
CDR3 DNA: TGCGCCAGCAGCCAAGGCCGGGACAGTGGGAGCAATCAGCCCCAGCATTTT; CDR3 protein: CASSQGRDSGSNQPQHF; D gene: TRBD1; clone size: few; J gene: TRBJ1-5; V gene: TRBV4-1
CDR3 DNA: TGTACAAGCCGGGGGCAGGGTCGAAGGGAGCTGTTTTTT; CDR3 protein: CTSRGQGRRELFF; D gene: .; clone size: .; J gene: TRBJ2-2; V gene: TRBV28
CDR3 DNA: TGTGCCAGCAGTTTAAAGGACACCTACGAGCAGTACTTC; CDR3 protein: CASSLKDTYEQYF; D gene: .; clone size: .; J gene: TRBJ2-7; V gene: TRBV27
CDR3 DNA: TGTGCCAGCAGTCCCAATGGGAGGGAGCAGTACTTC; CDR3 protein: CASSPNGREQYF; D gene: .; clone size: .; J gene: TRBJ2-7; V gene: TRBV6-6
CDR3 DNA: TGTGCCAGCAGCCTCAAGTATATATATGGCTACACCTTC; CDR3 protein: CASSLKYIYGYTF; D gene: .; clone size: .; J gene: TRBJ1-2; V gene: TRBV13
CDR3 DNA: TGTGCCAGCAGTTTACGGGGACATCCCGAGGGCAACTATGGCTACACCTTC; CDR3 protein: CASSLRGHPEGNYGYTF; D gene: .; clone size: .; J gene: TRBJ1-2; V gene: TRBV27
CDR3 DNA: TGTGCCAGCAGTGAAGCGCAAGGGATGGTCAATCAGCCCCAGCATTTT; CDR3 protein: CASSEAQGMVNQPQHF; D gene: .; clone size: .; J gene: TRBJ1-5; V gene: TRBV6-1
CDR3 DNA: TGCGCCAGCGGGCCCGGGACAGGGGATTACGAGCAGTACTTC; CDR3 protein: CASGPGTGDYEQYF; D gene: TRBD1; clone size: .; J gene: TRBJ2-7; V gene: TRBV23-1
CDR3 DNA: TGTGCCAGCAGCTTGGGGAGGGCCTACGAGCAGTACTTC; CDR3 protein: CASSLGRAYEQYF; D gene: TRBD2; clone size: .; J gene: TRBJ2-7; V gene: TRBV11-3
CDR3 DNA: TGTGCCAGCAGTCGGACGTATGTCTCCTACAATGAGCAGTTCTTC; CDR3 protein: CASSRTYVSYNEQFF; D gene: .; clone size: .; J gene: TRBJ2-1; V gene: TRBV5-4
CDR3 DNA: TGTGCCAGCAGACAGGGCTCTGGAAACACCATATATTTT; CDR3 protein: CASRQGSGNTIYF; D gene: .; clone size: .; J gene: TRBJ1-3; V gene: TRBV6-6
CDR3 DNA: TGTGCCAGCAGGGACACAGGGAGGGATTCACCCCTCCACTTT; CDR3 protein: CASRDTGRDSPLHF; D gene: .; clone size: many; J gene: TRBJ1-6; V gene: TRBV6-5
CDR3 DNA: TGTGCCAGCAGTGCCCTTGCTCAGCAGTACTTC; CDR3 protein: CASSALAQQYF; D gene: .; clone size: .; J gene: TRBJ2-7; V gene: TRBV2
CDR3 DNA: TGTGCCTGGACCCCCCCGGGACCCACGGTGGTCGAGCAGTACTTC; CDR3 protein: CAWTPPGPTVVEQYF; D gene: .; clone size: .; J gene: TRBJ2-7; V gene: TRBV30
CDR3 DNA: TGCGCCAGGTCCCGTGGACAGGGAGTTTGCCGAGCCAAAAACATTCAGTACTTC; CDR3 protein: CARSRGQGVCRAKNIQYF; D gene: TRBD1; clone size: .; J gene: TRBJ2-4; V gene: TRBV23-1
CDR3 DNA: TGCGCCAGCAGCCAAGGTTCGTATAGTGAGCAGTTCTTC; CDR3 protein: CASSQGSYSEQFF; D gene: .; clone size: .; J gene: TRBJ2-1; V gene: TRBV4-1
CDR3 DNA: TGTGCCAGCAGCTTAGTTATACCGGGACAGGGCTTGGATGAGCAGTACTTC; CDR3 protein: CASSLVIPGQGLDEQYF; D gene: TRBD1; clone size: .; J gene: TRBJ2-7; V gene: TRBV7-6
CDR3 DNA: TGTGCCAGCAGTTTTTCCTGGGGAAAAGAGACCCAGTACTTC; CDR3 protein: CASSFSWGKETQYF; D gene: .; clone size: few; J gene: TRBJ2-5; V gene: TRBV27
CDR3 DNA: TGTGCCAGTAGTACCCGGACAGGGGGCGATCAGCCCCAGCATTTT; CDR3 protein: CASSTRTGGDQPQHF; D gene: TRBD1; clone size: .; J gene: TRBJ1-5; V gene: TRBV19
CDR3 DNA: TGTGCCAGCAGTGCCCGATGGCCGGAGACAGGGGGCTCCTACGAGCAGTACTTC; CDR3 protein: CASSARWPETGGSYEQYF; D gene: TRBD1; clone size: .; J gene: TRBJ2-7; V gene: TRBV27
CDR3 DNA: TGTGCCAGCAGCCCAAACCCGGGATTTACTCTCCACTTT; CDR3 protein: CASSPNPGFTLHF; D gene: .; clone size: .; J gene: TRBJ1-6; V gene: TRBV7-8
CDR3 DNA: TGTGCCAGCAGATCGACCGGAGGAGGGTGGACCCAGTACTTC; CDR3 protein: CASRSTGGGWTQYF; D gene: .; clone size: .; J gene: TRBJ2-5; V gene: TRBV6-6
CDR3 DNA: TGTGCCAGCAGCGTAGAGGCGGGGGGGCCGCGTGATACGCAGTATTTT; CDR3 protein: CASSVEAGGPRDTQYF; D gene: TRBD2; clone size: .; J gene: TRBJ2-3; V gene: TRBV9
CDR3 DNA: TGTGCCAGCAGTAGCGGCAGCAACTATGGCTACACCTTC; CDR3 protein: CASSSGSNYGYTF; D gene: .; clone size: .; J gene: TRBJ1-2; V gene: TRBV28
CDR3 DNA: TGTGCCAGCAGCAGGGACAGCAAGAATTCACCCCTCCACTTT; CDR3 protein: CASSRDSKNSPLHF; D gene: TRBD1; clone size: .; J gene: TRBJ1-6; V gene: TRBV6-6
CDR3 DNA: TGTGCCAGCAGCTCCCGGGACTCTTCGAGCTCCTACAATGAGCAGTTCTTC; CDR3 protein: CASSSRDSSSSYNEQFF; D gene: .; clone size: .; J gene: TRBJ2-1; V gene: TRBV7-8
CDR3 DNA: TGTGCCAGCAGCCGCCTCCAAACCGGGACAGGGTCTTCACCCCTCCACTTT; CDR3 protein: CASSRLQTGTGSSPLHF; D gene: TRBD1; clone size: .; J gene: TRBJ1-6; V gene: TRBV4-2
CDR3 DNA: TGTGCCAGCAGTCCTAGCCTTGGCGAAAAACTGTTTTTT; CDR3 protein: CASSPSLGEKLFF; D gene: .; clone size: .; J gene: TRBJ1-4; V gene: TRBV6-5
CDR3 DNA: TGTGCCAGCAGCTTAGGGACAGGGAATCAGCCCCAGCATTTT; CDR3 protein: CASSLGTGNQPQHF; D gene: TRBD1; clone size: .; J gene: TRBJ1-5; V gene: TRBV7-9
CDR3 DNA: TGCGCCAGTAGGGACGGGGAGGACAACAATGAGCAGTTCTTC; CDR3 protein: CASRDGEDNNEQFF; D gene: .; clone size: .; J gene: TRBJ2-1; V gene: TRBV5-1
CDR3 DNA: TGTGCCAGCACCCCTCGGCTAGCGGGGGGGGGACCAGGGGAGCTGTTTTTT; CDR3 protein: CASTPRLAGGGPGELFF; D gene: TRBD2; clone size: .; J gene: TRBJ2-2; V gene: TRBV25-1
CDR3 DNA: TGTGCCAGCAGCTGGGCCCCTTACGAGCAGTACTTC; CDR3 protein: CASSWAPYEQYF; D gene: .; clone size: .; J gene: TRBJ2-7; V gene: TRBV7-9
CDR3 DNA: TGTGCCAGTAGTATTTTCGGACAGGGGGTCATGAACACTGAAGCTTTCTTT; CDR3 protein: CASSIFGQGVMNTEAFF; D gene: TRBD1; clone size: .; J gene: TRBJ1-1; V gene: TRBV19
CDR3 DNA: TGTGCCAGCAGCCAAGATCGTAGGTACAGGAGGGAAGACTCTGGGGCCAACGTCCTGACTTTC; CDR3 protein: CASSQDRRYRREDSGANVLTF; D gene: .; clone size: .; J gene: TRBJ2-6; V gene: TRBV4-2
CDR3 DNA: TGTGCCAGCAATGCCGGGACAGGGAACACCGGGGAGCTGTTTTTT; CDR3 protein: CASNAGTGNTGELFF; D gene: TRBD1; clone size: .; J gene: TRBJ2-2; V gene: TRBV6-6
CDR3 DNA: TGTGCCTGGAGTGTCGCAGGGGGCTATCAGCCCCAGCATTTT; CDR3 protein: CAWSVAGGYQPQHF; D gene: TRBD1; clone size: .; J gene: TRBJ1-5; V gene: TRBV30
CDR3 DNA: TGTGCCAGCAGCCAACGGACCGTTTATAGCTCAGATACGCAGTATTTT; CDR3 protein: CASSQRTVYSSDTQYF; D gene: .; clone size: .; J gene: TRBJ2-3; V gene: TRBV4-2
CDR3 DNA: TGCGCCAGCAGCCTGGGGGTGGATAATGAAAAACTGTTTTTT; CDR3 protein: CASSLGVDNEKLFF; D gene: .; clone size: once; J gene: TRBJ1-4; V gene: TRBV5-1
CDR3 DNA: TGTGCCAGCGGTCGGGACGGAAACAATGAGCAGTTCTTC; CDR3 protein: CASGRDGNNEQFF; D gene: .; clone size: .; J gene: TRBJ2-1; V gene: TRBV6-6
CDR3 DNA: TGTGCCAGCAGTGACGGTCTAGCGGGGGGAGCAGATACGCAGTATTTT; CDR3 protein: CASSDGLAGGADTQYF; D gene: TRBD2; clone size: .; J gene: TRBJ2-3; V gene: TRBV6-1
CDR3 DNA: TGTGCCAGCAGTGACACCCTTAACTATGGCTACACCTTC; CDR3 protein: CASSDTLNYGYTF; D gene: .; clone size: .; J gene: TRBJ1-2; V gene: TRBV2